This T cell receptor (beta chain) is from a study of blood T cell repertoires in COVID-19. Background on the study: Sites in the United States, Italy and Spain provided acute and convalescent COVID-19 samples. Nucleic acid was either cDNA or gDNA, and it came from T cells, B-cell-depleted T cells, or PBMCs.

This CDR3 region has 13 residues. Trimming took off 7 bases at V and 5 bases at J, with 11 bases between the two ends. Germline lookup yields CDR1 MNHNY and CDR2 SVGAGI (reference sequence). In the source study's methods: Reference gene primer amplification yielded estimated nucleated cell counts. TCRdb's table, derived via immunoSEQ multiplex PCR, lists solely in-frame clones and lacks some. The V and J calls and clone size are taken from that table; D and trimming were inferred from the DNA. The sample consists of around 250,000 clones, around four fifths of them appearing once. The origin of this receptor is a man in his fifties or sixties who had recovered from COVID-19. The sample taken for sequencing was peripheral blood. The rearrangement joins TRBV6-6 to TRBJ2-2; possibly TRBD1 for D (6 bases). CDR3 sequence (DNA): TGTGCCAGCAATCCGAGGGGGACCGGGGAGCTGTTTTTT. It translates to CASNPRGTGELFF.